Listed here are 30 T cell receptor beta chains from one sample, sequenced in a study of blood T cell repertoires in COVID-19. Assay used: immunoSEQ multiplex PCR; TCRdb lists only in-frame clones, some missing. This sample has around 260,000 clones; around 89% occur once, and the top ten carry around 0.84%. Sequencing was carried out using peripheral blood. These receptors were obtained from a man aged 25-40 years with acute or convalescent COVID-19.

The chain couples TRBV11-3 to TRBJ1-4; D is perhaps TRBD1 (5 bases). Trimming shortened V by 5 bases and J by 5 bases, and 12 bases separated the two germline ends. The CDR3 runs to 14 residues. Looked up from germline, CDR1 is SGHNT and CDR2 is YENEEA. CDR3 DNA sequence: TGTGCCAGCAGCCCTGGGAGGGGCAATGAAAAACTGTTTTTT. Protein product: CASSPGRGNEKLFF.

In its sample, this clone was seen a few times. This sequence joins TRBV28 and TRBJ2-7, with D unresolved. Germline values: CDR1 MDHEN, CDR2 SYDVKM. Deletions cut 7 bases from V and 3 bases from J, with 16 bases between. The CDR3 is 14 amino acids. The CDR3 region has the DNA TGTGCCAGCACCGCGCACACTAATAACTACGAGCAGTACTTC. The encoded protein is CASTAHTNNYEQYF.

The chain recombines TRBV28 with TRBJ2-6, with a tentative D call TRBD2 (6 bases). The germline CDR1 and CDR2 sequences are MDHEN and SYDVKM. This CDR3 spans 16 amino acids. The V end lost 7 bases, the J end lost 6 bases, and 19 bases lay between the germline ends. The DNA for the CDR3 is TGTGCCAGCATGCAAGTTAGCGGCGCTCAGGCCAACGTCCTGACTTTC. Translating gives CASMQVSGAQANVLTF.

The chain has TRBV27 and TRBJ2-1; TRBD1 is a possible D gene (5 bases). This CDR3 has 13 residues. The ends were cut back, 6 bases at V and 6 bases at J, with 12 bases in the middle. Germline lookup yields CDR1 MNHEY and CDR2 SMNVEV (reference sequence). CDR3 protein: CASRQVLSNEQFF. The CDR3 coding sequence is TGTGCCAGCAGACAGGTGTTAAGCAATGAGCAGTTCTTC.

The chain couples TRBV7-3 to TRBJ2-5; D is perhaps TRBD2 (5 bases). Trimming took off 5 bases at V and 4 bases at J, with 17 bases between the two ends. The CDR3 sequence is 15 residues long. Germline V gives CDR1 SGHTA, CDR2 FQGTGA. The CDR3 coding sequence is TGTGCCAGCAGCCCGGCCCGGGGATCAGGAGAGACCCAGTACTTC. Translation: CASSPARGSGETQYF.

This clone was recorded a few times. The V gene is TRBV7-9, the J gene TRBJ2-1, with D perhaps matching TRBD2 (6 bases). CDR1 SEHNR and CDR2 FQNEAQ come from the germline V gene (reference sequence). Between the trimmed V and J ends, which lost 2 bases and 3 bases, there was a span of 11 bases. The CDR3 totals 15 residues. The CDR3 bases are TGTGCCAGCAGCTTAAAGGCGGGGTACTACAATGAGCAGTTCTTC. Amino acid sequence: CASSLKAGYYNEQFF.

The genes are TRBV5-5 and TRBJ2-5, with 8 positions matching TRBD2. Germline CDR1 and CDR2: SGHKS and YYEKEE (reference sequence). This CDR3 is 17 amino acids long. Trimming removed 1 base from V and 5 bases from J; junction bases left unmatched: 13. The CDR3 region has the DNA TGTGCCAGCAGCTTGACCAGAAAAGCGGGAGCGGGGGAGACCCAGTACTTC. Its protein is CASSLTRKAGAGETQYF. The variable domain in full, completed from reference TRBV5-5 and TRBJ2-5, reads DAGVTQSPTHLIKTRGQQVTLRCSPISGHKSVSWYQQVLGQGPQFIFQYYEKEERGRGNFPDRFSARQFPNYSSELNVNALLLGDSALYLCASSLTRKAGAGETQYFGPGTRLLVL.

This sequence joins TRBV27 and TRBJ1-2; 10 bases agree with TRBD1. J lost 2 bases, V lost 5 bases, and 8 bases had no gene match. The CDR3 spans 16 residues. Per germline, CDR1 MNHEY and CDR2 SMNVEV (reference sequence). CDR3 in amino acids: CASSRNRQGANYGYTF. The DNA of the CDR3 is TGTGCCAGCAGTCGCAACCGACAGGGGGCGAACTATGGCTACACCTTC.

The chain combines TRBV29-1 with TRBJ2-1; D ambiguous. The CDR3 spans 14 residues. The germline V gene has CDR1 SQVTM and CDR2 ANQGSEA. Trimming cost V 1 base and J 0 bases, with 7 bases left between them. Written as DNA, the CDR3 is TGCAGCGTTGAAGGACGGAGCTCCTACAATGAGCAGTTCTTC. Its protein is CSVEGRSSYNEQFF.

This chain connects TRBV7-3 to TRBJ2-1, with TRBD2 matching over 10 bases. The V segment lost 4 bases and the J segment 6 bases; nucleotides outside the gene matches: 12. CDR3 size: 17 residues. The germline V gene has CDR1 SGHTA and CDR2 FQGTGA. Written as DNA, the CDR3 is TGTGCCAGCAGCTACGCGAGCGGGACTAGCGTAAGCAATGAGCAGTTCTTC. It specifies CASSYASGTSVSNEQFF. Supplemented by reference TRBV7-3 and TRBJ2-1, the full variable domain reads GAGVSQTPSNKVTEKGKYVELRCDPISGHTALYWYRQSLGQGPEFLIYFQGTGAADDSGLPNDRFFAVRPEGSVSTLKIQRTERGDSAVYLCASSYASGTSVSNEQFFGPGTRLTVL.

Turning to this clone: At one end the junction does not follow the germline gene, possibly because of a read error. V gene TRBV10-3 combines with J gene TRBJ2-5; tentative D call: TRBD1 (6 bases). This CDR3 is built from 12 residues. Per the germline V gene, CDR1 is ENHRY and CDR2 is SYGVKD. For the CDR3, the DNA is TGTGCCACCAGTCCAGGGGTAGAGACCCAGTACTTC. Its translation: CATSPGVETQYF.

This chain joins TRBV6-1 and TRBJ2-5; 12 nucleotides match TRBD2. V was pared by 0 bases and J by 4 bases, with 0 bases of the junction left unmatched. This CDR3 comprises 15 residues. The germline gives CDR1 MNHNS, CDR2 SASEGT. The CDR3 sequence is CASSEALAGGETQYF. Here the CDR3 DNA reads TGTGCCAGCAGTGAAGCACTAGCGGGGGGAGAGACCCAGTACTTC.

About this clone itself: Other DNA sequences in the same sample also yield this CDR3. CDR3 nucleotide sequence: TGTGCCAGCAGCTTGGGGGCGGGTGGCTACACCTTC. Amino acids: CASSLGAGGYTF. This chain uses TRBV5-4 with TRBJ1-2; D not resolved. There are 12 residues in the CDR3. Germline loops: CDR1 SGHNT, CDR2 YYREEE (reference sequence). Trimming left V 0 bases short and J 7 bases short, with 7 bases between.

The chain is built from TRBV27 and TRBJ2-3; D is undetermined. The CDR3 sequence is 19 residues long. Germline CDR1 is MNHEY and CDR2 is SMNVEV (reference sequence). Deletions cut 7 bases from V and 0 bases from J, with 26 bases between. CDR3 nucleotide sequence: TGTGCCAGCACCCGCCCAGTCGCGGTAAAGTATGCTAGCACAGATACGCAGTATTTT. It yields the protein CASTRPVAVKYASTDTQYF.

This CDR3 reads CASSPYRWTGGLVNSPLHF. DNA of the CDR3: TGTGCCAGCAGCCCATATAGATGGACAGGGGGCTTGGTTAATTCACCCCTCCACTTT. This chain links TRBV7-9 with TRBJ1-6, with 11 bases fitting TRBD1. The ends lost 5 bases at V and 6 bases at J; junction bases unmatched: 15. This CDR3 has 19 amino acids. Germline CDR1 and CDR2: SEHNR and FQNEAQ (reference sequence).

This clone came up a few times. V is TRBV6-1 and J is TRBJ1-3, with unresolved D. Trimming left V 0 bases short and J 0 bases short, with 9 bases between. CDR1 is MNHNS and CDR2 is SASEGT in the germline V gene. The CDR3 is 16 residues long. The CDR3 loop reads CASSEAGSHSGNTIYF. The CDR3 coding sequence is TGTGCCAGCAGTGAAGCGGGCAGTCACTCTGGAAACACCATATATTTT.

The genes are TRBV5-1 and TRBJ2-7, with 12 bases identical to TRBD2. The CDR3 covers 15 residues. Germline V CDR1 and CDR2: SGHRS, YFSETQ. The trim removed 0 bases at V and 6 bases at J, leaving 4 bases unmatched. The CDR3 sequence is CASSLGLAGVGEQYF. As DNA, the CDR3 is TGCGCCAGCAGCTTGGGACTAGCGGGAGTAGGCGAGCAGTACTTC.

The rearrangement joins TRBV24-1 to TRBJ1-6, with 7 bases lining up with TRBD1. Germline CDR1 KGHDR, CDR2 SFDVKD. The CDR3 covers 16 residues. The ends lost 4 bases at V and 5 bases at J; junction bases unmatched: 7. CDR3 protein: CATSENRDRNNSPLHF. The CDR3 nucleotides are TGTGCCACCAGTGAGAACCGGGACAGAAATAATTCACCCCTCCACTTT.

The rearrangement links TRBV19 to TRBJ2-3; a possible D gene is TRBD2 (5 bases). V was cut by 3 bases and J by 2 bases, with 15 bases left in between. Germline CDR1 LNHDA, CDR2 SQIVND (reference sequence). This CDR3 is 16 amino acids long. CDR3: CASSMAGPLSTDTQYF. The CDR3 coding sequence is TGTGCCAGTAGTATGGCGGGCCCCCTCTCCACAGATACGCAGTATTTT.

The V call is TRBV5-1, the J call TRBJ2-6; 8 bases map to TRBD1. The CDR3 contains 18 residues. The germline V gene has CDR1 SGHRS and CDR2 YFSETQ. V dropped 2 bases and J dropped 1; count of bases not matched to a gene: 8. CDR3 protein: CASSLPGQGGSGANVLTF. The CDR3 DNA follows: TGCGCCAGCAGCTTACCCGGACAGGGAGGATCTGGGGCCAACGTCCTGACTTTC. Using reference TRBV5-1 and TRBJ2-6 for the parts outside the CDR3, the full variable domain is KAGVTQTPRYLIKTRGQQVTLSCSPISGHRSVSWYQQTPGQGLQFLFEYFSETQRNKGNFPGRFSGRQFSNSRSEMNVSTLELGDSALYLCASSLPGQGGSGANVLTFGAGSRLTVL.

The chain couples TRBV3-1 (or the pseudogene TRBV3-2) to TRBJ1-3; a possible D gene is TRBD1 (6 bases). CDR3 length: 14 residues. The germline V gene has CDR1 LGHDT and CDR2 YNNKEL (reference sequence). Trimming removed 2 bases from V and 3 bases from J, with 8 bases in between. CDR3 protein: CASSQTGYGNTIYF. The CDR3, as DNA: TGTGCCAGCAGCCAAACAGGGTATGGAAACACCATATATTTT.

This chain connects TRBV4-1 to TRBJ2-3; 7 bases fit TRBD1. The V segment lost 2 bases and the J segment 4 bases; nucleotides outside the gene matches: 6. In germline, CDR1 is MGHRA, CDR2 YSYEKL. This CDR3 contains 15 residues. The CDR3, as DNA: TGCGCCAGCAGCCAACAACAGGGGATTTCAGATACGCAGTATTTT. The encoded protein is CASSQQQGISDTQYF.

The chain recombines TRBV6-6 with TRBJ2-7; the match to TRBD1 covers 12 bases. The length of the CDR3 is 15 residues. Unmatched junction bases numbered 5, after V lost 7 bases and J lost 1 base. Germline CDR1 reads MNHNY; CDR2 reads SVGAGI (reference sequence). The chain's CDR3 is CASILGQGASYEQYF. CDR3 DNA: TGTGCCAGCATATTGGGACAGGGGGCTTCCTACGAGCAGTACTTC.

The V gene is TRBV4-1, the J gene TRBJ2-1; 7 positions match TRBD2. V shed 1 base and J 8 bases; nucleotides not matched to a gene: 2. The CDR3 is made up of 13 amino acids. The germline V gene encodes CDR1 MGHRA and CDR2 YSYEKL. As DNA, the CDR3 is TGCGCCAGCAGCCAAGGGGGGGGTTATGAGCAGTTCTTC. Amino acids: CASSQGGGYEQFF.

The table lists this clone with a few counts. CDR3 residues: CASSVAWTGDTGELFF. DNA for the CDR3: TGTGCCAGCAGCGTAGCCTGGACAGGGGACACCGGGGAGCTGTTTTTT. The chain recombines TRBV9 with TRBJ2-2; 9 nucleotides line up with TRBD1. From germline, CDR1 is SGDLS and CDR2 YYNGEE. V was clipped by 0 bases and J by 3 bases; unmatched bases: 3. The CDR3 is 16 amino acids.

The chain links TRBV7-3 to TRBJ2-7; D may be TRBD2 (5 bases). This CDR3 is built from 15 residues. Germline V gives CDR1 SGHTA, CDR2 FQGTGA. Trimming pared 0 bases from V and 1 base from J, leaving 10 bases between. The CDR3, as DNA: TGTGCCAGCAGCTTAACGGGAGATTCTTCCTACGAGCAGTACTTC. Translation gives CASSLTGDSSYEQYF.

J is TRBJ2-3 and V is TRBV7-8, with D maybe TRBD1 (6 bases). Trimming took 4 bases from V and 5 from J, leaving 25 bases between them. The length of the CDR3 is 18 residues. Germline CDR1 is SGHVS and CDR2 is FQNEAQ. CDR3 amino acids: CASSSQQGLRGGGDTQYF. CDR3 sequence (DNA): TGTGCCAGCAGCTCACAGCAGGGATTGAGAGGGGGTGGAGATACGCAGTATTTT.

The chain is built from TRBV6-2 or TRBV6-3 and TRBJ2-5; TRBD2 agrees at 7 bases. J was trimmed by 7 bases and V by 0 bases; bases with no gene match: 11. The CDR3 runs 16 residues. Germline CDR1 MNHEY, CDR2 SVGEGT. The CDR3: CASSYSVGEGRVTQYF. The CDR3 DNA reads TGTGCCAGCAGTTACTCGGTCGGGGAGGGCCGAGTGACCCAGTACTTC.

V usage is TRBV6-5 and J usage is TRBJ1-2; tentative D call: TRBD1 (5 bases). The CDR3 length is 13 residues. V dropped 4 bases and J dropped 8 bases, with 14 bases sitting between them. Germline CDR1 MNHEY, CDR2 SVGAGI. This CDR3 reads CASSSRDLGGYTF. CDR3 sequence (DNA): TGTGCCAGCAGTTCCAGGGATTTGGGGGGCTACACCTTC.

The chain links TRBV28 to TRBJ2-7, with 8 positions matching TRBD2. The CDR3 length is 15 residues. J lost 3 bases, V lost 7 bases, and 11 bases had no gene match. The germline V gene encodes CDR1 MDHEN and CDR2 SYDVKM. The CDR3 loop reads CASNRGAGVVYEQYF. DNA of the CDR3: TGTGCCAGCAACCGTGGAGCGGGAGTAGTCTACGAGCAGTACTTC.